The T cell receptor beta chain described here comes from a study of cytomegalovirus exposure and HLA in healthy donors. Broader study findings: In vitro data verified three CMV-associated chains as specific for CMV antigens. TCR beta V segments were, for the most part, productive about 87% or about 30% of the time in an earlier analysis. No immune exposure information besides CMV serostatus was available. The authors later found TCR association rates varying by HLA locus, with DRB1 most and HLA-C fewest.

PCR involved 60 Vbeta and 13 Jbeta primers. Measured with immunoSEQ multiplex PCR; TCRdb has only the in-frame clones, and not every one. The repertoire table contains 160,000 or so clones. Details on this clone: Its antigen remains unknown.

Germline-derived CDR1 and CDR2 are MNHEY and SMNVEV (reference sequence). J lost 0 bases, V lost 2 bases, and 4 bases had no gene match. CDR3 size: 16 residues. The sequencing sample was made of PBMCs. The J gene is TRBJ1-3, the V gene TRBV27; TRBD1 aligns across 7 bases. This TCR was sampled from a man younger than 45 in good health and CMV-seronegative. CDR3 nucleotides: TGTGCCAGCAGTTTAACAGGGGCCAACTCTGGAAACACCATATATTTT. This translates into CASSLTGANSGNTIYF.